This TCR beta chain derives from a study of blood T cells in healthy people across ages. Whole-study results and caveats: TCR beta diversity per million T cells fell roughly linearly with age. Correlation between TCR beta diversity and naive T cell percentage was strong. Naive CD4+ cell counts and diversity both ran higher in long-lived than in aged donors.

This clonotype was seen a handful of times. Antigen: not known. Then a second PCR, running roughly 6 to 11 cycles, was carried out with a sample-barcoded 5' primer and a J-beta primer mix. TCRdb processed the 5' RACE reads anew with MiXCR; each CDR3 protein has one entry. The sample carries approximately 800,000 distinct CDR3 sequences, roughly 46% recorded once. CDR3 length equals 15 residues. The germline CDR1 and CDR2 sequences are SGHRS and YFSETQ. The V gene end was trimmed by 3 bases and the J gene end by 2 bases; junction bases not matched to a gene: 7. Samples each yielded at least 5 micrograms of total RNA.

This receptor was obtained from an elderly man in good health. The chain is built from TRBV5-1 and TRBJ1-1; the match to TRBD1 covers 7 bases. The sample was blood. The CDR3 protein is CASSWGRQGNTEAFF. The CDR3 DNA is TGCGCCAGCAGCTGGGGCCGACAGGGAAACACTGAAGCTTTCTTT.